This T cell receptor (beta chain) appears in the sequencing data of a study of T-cell reconstitution after alpha-beta-depleted transplantation in children. The library targeted TCRbeta and was prepared with unique molecular identifiers. A single record per CDR3 protein comes from TCRdb applying MiXCR to the PCR reads. The sample includes more than 250,000 distinct CDR3 sequences, 9.9% of them seen just once. The clonotype was recovered from a human donor who donated a stem cell graft to a child with SCID. The material was PBMCs from the stem cell graft donor, obtained from the stem cell graft.

This CDR3 is CASSQQGRETQYF. The CDR3 region has the DNA TGTGCCAGCAGCCAACAGGGTCGGGAGACCCAGTACTTC. V and J are TRBV12-3 or TRBV12-4 and TRBJ2-5, with D tentatively TRBD1 (6 bases). The germline V and J ends were trimmed by 6 bases and 5 bases, with 13 bases remaining between them. The CDR3 runs to 13 residues.